Listed below are T cell receptor beta chains from one sample, sequenced in a study of CD8+CD57+ T cells in acquired aplastic anemia. TCRdb redid the calling of the reads with MiXCR, one entry per CDR3 protein. The sample lists roughly 160,000 distinct CDR3 sequences; around 48% were seen once. The sample consisted of sorted CD4+, CD8+, or CD8+CD57+ T cells (not recorded which) from PBMCs. The receptors here all came from a human donor with aplastic anemia. The CDR3 runs from the conserved cysteine through the conserved F or W. The D gene is left open where the match is weak. Rows may omit the clone size; those that give it use once, few, many or a size class.

cdr3_aa	cdr3_nt	clone_size	j_call	d_call	v_call
CASISPAARGGEKLFF	TGTGCCAGCATATCACCAGCAGCCAGGGGCGGGGAAAAACTGTTTTTT	many	TRBJ1-4	-	TRBV2
CASSEEAFVTSGFTDTQHF	TGTGCCAGCAGTGAAGAAGCCTTTGTGACTAGCGGGTTCACAGATACGCAGCATTTT	-	TRBJ1-5	-	TRBV2
CASSLNSASGRYEQYF	TGTGCCAGCAGCTTAAACTCGGCTAGTGGTCGCTACGAGCAGTACTTC	many	TRBJ2-7	-	TRBV11-2
CASSQSNQPQHF	TGTGCCAGCAGCCAATCGAATCAGCCCCAGCATTTT	-	TRBJ1-5	-	TRBV7-9
CASNKAGNENSPLHF	TGTGCCAGCAACAAGGCCGGGAATGAGAACTCACCCCTCCACTTT	-	TRBJ1-6	-	TRBV7-8
CASSIPIREPQHYEQYF	TGTGCCAGTAGTATCCCAATCCGGGAGCCTCAACACTACGAGCAGTACTTC	-	TRBJ2-7	-	TRBV19
CASSRQGGAQETQYF	TGTGCCAGCTCTCGCCAGGGAGGAGCTCAAGAGACCCAGTACTTC	few	TRBJ2-5	-	TRBV18
CSARQGSTYEQYF	TGCAGCGCTAGACAGGGTAGTACCTACGAGCAGTACTTC	-	TRBJ2-7	TRBD1	TRBV29-1
CASSLLSSGLVQETQYF	TGCGCCAGCAGCTTACTGTCCAGCGGGCTTGTACAAGAGACCCAGTACTTC	-	TRBJ2-5	-	TRBV5-1
CASSNAGSGGNEQFF	TGTGCCAGCAGTAATGCCGGTTCGGGGGGGAATGAGCAGTTCTTC	-	TRBJ2-1	TRBD2	TRBV2
CASSYPTAEQYF	TGTGCCAGCAGTTACCCCACGGCCGAGCAGTACTTC	-	TRBJ2-7	-	TRBV6-5
CASSPSSGTGLSYEQYF	TGTGCCAGCAGCCCTTCTTCCGGGACAGGTCTCTCCTACGAGCAGTACTTC	few	TRBJ2-7	TRBD1	TRBV3-1
CATQGGSIAEAFF	TGTGCCACCCAAGGTGGGAGTATCGCTGAAGCTTTCTTT	once	TRBJ1-1	-	TRBV10-3
CSVKIGGTGELFF	TGCAGCGTTAAAATAGGGGGAACCGGGGAGCTGTTTTTT	-	TRBJ2-2	-	TRBV29-1
CASSGTGDTEAFF	TGTGCCAGCAGCGGCACAGGGGACACTGAAGCTTTCTTT	many	TRBJ1-1	TRBD1	TRBV7-2
CASSVNTAADTQYF	TGTGCCAGCAGTGTAAACACGGCTGCGGATACGCAGTATTTT	many	TRBJ2-3	-	TRBV6-1
CASSYGHRFWNTGELFF	TGTGCCAGCAGTTACGGACACCGGTTTTGGAACACCGGGGAGCTGTTTTTT	-	TRBJ2-2	-	TRBV6-5
CASSDRGPGKNIQYF	TGTGCCAGCAGTGACAGGGGGCCCGGCAAAAACATTCAGTACTTC	-	TRBJ2-4	TRBD1	TRBV2
CASSEGGVDYEQYF	TGCGCCAGCAGTGAGGGGGGGGTGGACTACGAGCAGTACTTC	many	TRBJ2-7	TRBD2	TRBV10-2
CSLGRANSPLHF	TGCAGTCTGGGCAGGGCAAATTCACCCCTCCACTTT	-	TRBJ1-6	-	TRBV20-1
CSVEEWPPGLVGSEQYF	TGCAGCGTTGAAGAATGGCCGCCGGGACTAGTCGGATCCGAGCAGTACTTC	once	TRBJ2-7	TRBD2	TRBV29-1
CSARDWKGYEQYF	TGCAGTGCTAGAGATTGGAAGGGCTACGAGCAGTACTTC	-	TRBJ2-7	-	TRBV20-1
CASSIGGPHLGQPQHF	TGTGCCAGTAGTATAGGAGGGCCTCATCTTGGGCAGCCCCAGCATTTT	once	TRBJ1-5	-	TRBV19
CSVEGGLYGYTF	TGCAGCGTTGAAGGGGGCCTCTATGGCTACACCTTC	-	TRBJ1-2	-	TRBV29-1
CAISRDRGLDYGYTF	TGTGCCATCAGCCGGGACAGGGGGCTGGACTATGGCTACACCTTC	once	TRBJ1-2	TRBD1	TRBV10-3
CASSQEAVERNSPLHF	TGTGCCAGCAGCCAAGAGGCCGTTGAGAGAAATTCACCCCTCCACTTT	many	TRBJ1-6	-	TRBV4-2
CASSLAGAPYNEQFF	TGCGCCAGCAGTCTAGCGGGGGCCCCCTACAATGAGCAGTTCTTC	-	TRBJ2-1	TRBD2	TRBV10-1
CASSTTGRGYNEQFF	TGTGCCAGTAGTACTACGGGACGGGGATACAATGAGCAGTTCTTC	many	TRBJ2-1	-	TRBV19
CASSGRTSGGELFF	TGTGCCAGCAGTGGCAGGACTTCGGGCGGGGAGCTGTTTTTT	many	TRBJ2-2	-	TRBV6-4
CASGLDRGSGANVLTF	TGTGCCAGCGGTTTAGATCGGGGTTCCGGGGCCAACGTCCTGACTTTC	few	TRBJ2-6	-	TRBV12-3/TRBV12-4
CASSQRGWEQYF	TGTGCCAGCAGCCAAAGGGGGTGGGAGCAGTACTTC	few	TRBJ2-7	-	TRBV3-1
CASSLERQDEQFF	TGTGCCAGCAGCCTGGAACGCCAGGATGAGCAGTTCTTC	-	TRBJ2-1	-	TRBV11-2
CSAVDALSTDTQYF	TGCAGTGCCGTGGACGCCCTATCCACAGATACGCAGTATTTT	many	TRBJ2-3	-	TRBV20-1
CASSSGRAYEANYGYTF	TGTGCCAGCAGTTCGGGCAGGGCGTATGAAGCTAACTATGGCTACACCTTC	many	TRBJ1-2	-	TRBV6-5
CASGHPSGAPLHF	TGTGCCAGCGGACATCCCTCTGGTGCACCCCTCCACTTT	-	TRBJ1-6	-	TRBV19
CATAGLAGGTDTQYF	TGTGCCACTGCTGGACTAGCGGGAGGAACAGATACGCAGTATTTT	-	TRBJ2-3	TRBD2	TRBV24-1
CASSLGADRVVSGGPEETQYF	TGTGCCAGCAGCTTGGGCGCCGACAGGGTGGTTAGCGGGGGGCCGGAAGAGACCCAGTACTTC	-	TRBJ2-5	TRBD2	TRBV5-4
CASSLVPGGETQYF	TGTGCCAGCAGCTTAGTCCCCGGGGGAGAGACCCAGTACTTC	few	TRBJ2-5	-	TRBV7-2
CASSGGDSNQPQHF	TGTGCCAGCAGCGGAGGGGACAGCAATCAGCCCCAGCATTTT	-	TRBJ1-5	-	TRBV9
CASSLAQGDTQYF	TGTGCCAGCAGCTTAGCGCAGGGGGATACGCAGTATTTT	-	TRBJ2-3	-	TRBV11-1
CASSPWRESTEAFF	TGTGCCAGCTCACCTTGGAGGGAGAGCACTGAAGCTTTCTTT	few	TRBJ1-1	-	TRBV18
CASLIPKTGGGTEAFF	TGTGCCAGCCTCATTCCTAAGACAGGGGGCGGCACTGAAGCTTTCTTT	-	TRBJ1-1	TRBD1	TRBV11-2
CASSNQKETQYF	TGTGCCAGCAGCAATCAGAAGGAGACCCAGTACTTC	-	TRBJ2-5	-	TRBV7-9
CASTQGSFAFF	TGTGCCAGCACTCAGGGAAGTTTCGCTTTCTTT	-	TRBJ1-1	-	TRBV2
CASSKGQGAYEQYF	TGTGCCAGCAGCAAAGGACAGGGGGCTTACGAGCAGTACTTC	many	TRBJ2-7	TRBD1	TRBV9
CSLVHTGAGSYEQYF	TGCAGTTTGGTTCACACCGGGGCCGGTTCCTACGAGCAGTACTTC	-	TRBJ2-7	-	TRBV20-1
CASSEIRSGLAYEQYF	TGTGCCAGCAGTGAAATAAGGTCAGGGTTGGCCTACGAGCAGTACTTC	many	TRBJ2-7	-	TRBV2
CASSEIWGYEQFF	TGTGCCAGCAGCGAAATATGGGGGTATGAGCAGTTCTTC	-	TRBJ2-1	-	TRBV7-3
CASSEWEPYNEQFF	TGTGCCAGCAGTGAATGGGAACCCTACAATGAGCAGTTCTTC	-	TRBJ2-1	-	TRBV25-1
CASSFVGSRNTEAFF	TGTGCCAGCAGCTTTGTGGGGTCCAGGAACACTGAAGCTTTCTTT	many	TRBJ1-1	-	TRBV7-8
CATRTIQETQYF	TGTGCCACCAGGACAATCCAAGAGACCCAGTACTTC	-	TRBJ2-5	-	TRBV2